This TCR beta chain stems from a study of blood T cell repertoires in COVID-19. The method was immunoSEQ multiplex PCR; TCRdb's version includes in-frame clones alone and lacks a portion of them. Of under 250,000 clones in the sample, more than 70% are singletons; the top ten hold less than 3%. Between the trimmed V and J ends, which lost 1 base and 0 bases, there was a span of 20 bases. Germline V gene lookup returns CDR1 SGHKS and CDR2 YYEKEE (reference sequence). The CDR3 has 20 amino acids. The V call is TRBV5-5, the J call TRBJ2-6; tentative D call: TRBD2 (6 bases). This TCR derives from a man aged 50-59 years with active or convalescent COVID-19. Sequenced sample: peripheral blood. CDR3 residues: CASSLSGGFYSLSGANVLTF. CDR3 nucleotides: TGTGCCAGCAGCTTGAGTGGGGGGTTCTACTCTCTCTCTGGGGCCAACGTCCTGACTTTC.